This paragraph covers one T cell receptor beta chain sequence. This clonotype occurred a few times. Its antigen remains unidentified. No base quality values were provided; no much bigger clone lies one nucleotide off. The data originate from a study of T-cell reconstitution after alpha-beta-depleted transplantation in children (dated by TCRdb to about 2016). For the wider study: Using TCR repertoire profiling, the study quantitatively followed how T-cell immune reconstitution unfolded in children after TCRalphabeta/CD19-depleted allogeneic hematopoietic cell transplantation. Study-wide conclusions, independent of this receptor: Over subsequent months, a decline in hyperexpanded clone frequencies was noted, and after one year, T-cell counts and TCRbeta diversity were mostly ascribed to newly produced T cells. In some patients, the high TCRbeta diversity seen at day 60 was put down to recipient T cells and intrathymic progenitors that had survived conditioning. The apparently early alphabetaT-cell count recovery about two months after transplant was reportedly dependent on only several hundred rapidly expanded clones derived from non-depleted graft cells.

CDR1 and CDR2 (DFQATT, SNEGSKA) derive from the germline V gene (reference sequence). The CDR3 runs 12 residues from the cysteine to the phenylalanine. Only the CDR3 portion is preserved as DNA: 36 bases, with reading frame beginning at the first base. Trimming removed 1 base from V and 5 bases from J, leaving 9 bases between the germline ends. The protocol used for the library was PCR. The reads were generated on an Illumina HiSeq 2500. To normalize quantification of the TCRbeta repertoire, the TCR libraries were built with molecular barcoding that relied on unique molecular identifiers. Using fastp trimming at Q25 and MiXCR clonotype assembly, TCRdb reanalyzed the public sequencing data and kept in-frame beta chains. All rows with the same CDR3 protein become a single entry with the most common DNA and genes. The sample table holds hundreds of thousands of distinct CDR3 sequences, of which around 13% were seen once. The leading ten clones occupy about 2.2% of the sample.

The treatment or condition tag for this specimen amounts to: allogeneic hematopoietic cell transplantation with graft depleted of TCRalphabeta T cells and CD19 B cells. TCRalphabeta/CD19-depleted allogeneic hematopoietic cell grafts were given to the transplant recipients, all of whom were children. The sample in question was PBMCs, mostly from graft donor cells, obtained 360 days after TCRalphabeta/CD19-depleted stem cell transplant. The sequence derives from a male patient aged 10-17 years who had a stem cell transplant for acute myeloid leukemia, so the T cells may come from the graft donor. The V gene is TRBV20-1 and the J gene is TRBJ2-7, with a tentative D gene TRBD1 over 5 matching bases. The DNA is as follows: TGCAGTGCTAGAGTAAGGGGTCACGAGCAGTACTTC. Its protein product is CSARVRGHEQYF.